This TCR beta chain was identified in a study of regulatory T cells in long-lasting Graves disease. Time point of the sample: newly diagnosed GD, antithyroid drugs for less than 3 months. With RNA extracted from PBMCs as input, the TCR library was made. Doctors identified Graves' disease using the American Thyroid Association guidelines. Germline values: CDR1 SQVTM, CDR2 ANQGSEA. Trimming cost V 1 base and J 6 bases, with 12 bases left between them. The length of the CDR3 is 13 residues. Libraries of TCR beta came from iRepertoire HTBI primers plus Arm-PCR of CDR3 regions. Each CDR3 protein is one row after TCRdb ran MiXCR on the multiplex PCR reads. The sample includes about 470,000 distinct CDR3 sequences, roughly 16% of them seen just once. These data were likewise used in another study, on T cells in Graves' hyperthyroidism and ophthalmopathy. That study adds: The HTBI primer set was used in a first-round RT-PCR of the TCR CDR3.

The input for sequencing was peripheral blood mononuclear cells (PBMCs), taken at new diagnosis, from a patient treated with antithyroid drugs. The TCR was taken from a man in his forties with Graves disease. This chain uses TRBV29-1 with TRBJ1-2; tentatively, D is TRBD1 (5 bases). The CDR3 DNA sequence: TGCAGCGTTGAAGGCCGGGGGTTCCATGGCTACACCTTC. It specifies CSVEGRGFHGYTF.